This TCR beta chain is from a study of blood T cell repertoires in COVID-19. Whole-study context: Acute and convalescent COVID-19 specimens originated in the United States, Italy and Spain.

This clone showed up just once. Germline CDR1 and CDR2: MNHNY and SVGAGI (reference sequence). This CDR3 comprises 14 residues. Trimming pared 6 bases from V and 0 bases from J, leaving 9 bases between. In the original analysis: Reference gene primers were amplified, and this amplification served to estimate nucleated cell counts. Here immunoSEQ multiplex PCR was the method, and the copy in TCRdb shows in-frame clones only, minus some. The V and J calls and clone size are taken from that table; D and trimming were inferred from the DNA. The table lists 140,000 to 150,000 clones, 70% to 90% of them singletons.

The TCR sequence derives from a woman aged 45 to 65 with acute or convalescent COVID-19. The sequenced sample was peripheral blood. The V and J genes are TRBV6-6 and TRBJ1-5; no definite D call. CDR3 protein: CASSRLSSNQPQHF. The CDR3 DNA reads TGTGCCAGCAGCCGACTTTCTAGCAATCAGCCCCAGCATTTT.